A selection of T cell receptor beta chains follows, all from one sample in a study of blood T cell repertoires in COVID-19. Data came from immunoSEQ multiplex PCR; TCRdb stores just in-frame clones and leaves some out. The repertoire holds roughly 310,000 clones, roughly 90% seen once, with less than 3.5% in the top ten. The specimen was peripheral blood. Receptors were obtained from a woman aged 30 to 39 with COVID-19, enrolled during active disease. Both conserved end residues are part of each CDR3. D genes are given only for firm matches. The size field is filled for only some rows; it gives once, few, many or a size class.

cdr3_nt,cdr3_aa,d_call,clone_size,j_call,v_call
TGTGCCAGCAGTGACAACAGGGGTTACACTGAAGCTTTCTTT,CASSDNRGYTEAFF,TRBD1,NA,TRBJ1-1,TRBV6-1
TGTGCCAGCAGCCTCCGAGGACAGGGAGGAAACACCATATATTTT,CASSLRGQGGNTIYF,TRBD1,NA,TRBJ1-3,TRBV11-2
TGTGCCAGCAGCCGTGGGACAGCCGATGAAAAACTGTTTTTT,CASSRGTADEKLFF,TRBD1,NA,TRBJ1-4,TRBV7-9
TGTGCCAGCAGTTCTGCTCAGGGGAACACTGAAGCTTTCTTT,CASSSAQGNTEAFF,NA,NA,TRBJ1-1,TRBV6-6
TGCGCCAGCAGCTTGGAGGCGGGGAGCACAGATACGCAGTATTTT,CASSLEAGSTDTQYF,NA,NA,TRBJ2-3,TRBV5-1
TGCGCCAGCAGCCAAGACAGGGCCGAGCAGTACTTC,CASSQDRAEQYF,NA,NA,TRBJ2-7,TRBV4-1
TGTGCCAGTAGTGAAACAGGGGTCGTTGGGGCCAACGTCCTGACTTTC,CASSETGVVGANVLTF,TRBD1,NA,TRBJ2-6,TRBV19
TGTGCCAGCAGTTCGCCGGGACAGGGGTCTGGAAACACCATATATTTT,CASSSPGQGSGNTIYF,TRBD1,NA,TRBJ1-3,TRBV28
TGTGCCAGCAGTGAAGGAGAAGAGGGTTCCACTGAAGCTTTCTTT,CASSEGEEGSTEAFF,NA,NA,TRBJ1-1,TRBV2
TGTGCCAGCAGCCGGGGGTCCGGGGAGCTGTTTTTT,CASSRGSGELFF,NA,once,TRBJ2-2,TRBV11-3
TGTGCCTGGAGTTCCGGACTAGCGGGAGGATCGTACGAGCAGTACTTC,CAWSSGLAGGSYEQYF,TRBD2,NA,TRBJ2-7,TRBV30
TGTGCCAGCAGCGCCCCCCGTAAGGGTGAAAGCGGGAGGGCGTACAATGAGCAGTTCTTC,CASSAPRKGESGRAYNEQFF,TRBD2,NA,TRBJ2-1,TRBV9
TGTGCCAGCAGCGAACACAGGGACTATGGCTACACCTTC,CASSEHRDYGYTF,NA,NA,TRBJ1-2,TRBV9
TGTGCCAGCAGCCAAAACATCAATCAGCCCCAGCATTTT,CASSQNINQPQHF,NA,NA,TRBJ1-5,TRBV14
TGTGCCAGCAGGCCTCAGGGGTTGTCCTACGAGCAGTACTTC,CASRPQGLSYEQYF,NA,NA,TRBJ2-7,TRBV6-5
TGTGCCAGCAGCCCAGGAGGGACTAGCGGTTATCGTGAGCAGTTCTTC,CASSPGGTSGYREQFF,TRBD2,NA,TRBJ2-1,TRBV7-8
TGTGCCACCAAGGAGGAGGGGGCTCGGAGTAATTCACCCCTCCACTTT,CATKEEGARSNSPLHF,TRBD1,NA,TRBJ1-6,TRBV15
TGTGCCAGCAGCGTAGGGCCTGACCAAGAGACCCAGTACTTC,CASSVGPDQETQYF,NA,NA,TRBJ2-5,TRBV9
TGTGCCAGCTCACCACTCACAGGGGGTCAAGAGACCCAGTACTTC,CASSPLTGGQETQYF,TRBD1,NA,TRBJ2-5,TRBV18
TGTGCCAGCAGCTCTTGGGATCGACAGGTGGGGCCCCAGCATTTT,CASSSWDRQVGPQHF,NA,NA,TRBJ1-5,TRBV11-3
TGTGCCAGCAGCTTACATTTAGCGGGAGCCACCGGGGAGCTGTTTTTT,CASSLHLAGATGELFF,TRBD2,NA,TRBJ2-2,TRBV4-2
TGTGCCAGCAGCTTAGTTTTTGGGCCGGGAAGCGAGCAGTACTTC,CASSLVFGPGSEQYF,NA,NA,TRBJ2-7,TRBV7-9
TGTGCCAGCAGTTTAGACAGGGGGAATTCACCCCTCCACTTT,CASSLDRGNSPLHF,TRBD1,NA,TRBJ1-6,TRBV27
TGTGCCAGCAGTGAAGTAGAAGCTTCACCCCTCCACTTT,CASSEVEASPLHF,NA,NA,TRBJ1-6,TRBV2
TGTGCCACTAGCGGCGGTAGCTCCTACAATGAGCAGTTCTTC,CATSGGSSYNEQFF,TRBD2,once,TRBJ2-1,TRBV19
TGCAGCGTTGACGACAGGGGGAATGAAAAACTGTTTTTT,CSVDDRGNEKLFF,TRBD1,NA,TRBJ1-4,TRBV29-1
TGTGCCAGCTCACTCATACAGGCTACGATGAACACTGAAGCTTTCTTT,CASSLIQATMNTEAFF,NA,NA,TRBJ1-1,TRBV18
TGTGCCAGCAGCTTTGAGCGGGTTACCTACGAGCAGTACTTC,CASSFERVTYEQYF,NA,NA,TRBJ2-7,TRBV12-1
TGTGCCTGGAACGGACAGGGTTACTATGGCTACACCTTC,CAWNGQGYYGYTF,TRBD1,NA,TRBJ1-2,TRBV30
TGTGCCAGCAGCTTAGACCGGCGGGACACAGATACGCAGTATTTT,CASSLDRRDTDTQYF,NA,NA,TRBJ2-3,TRBV7-8
TGCGCCAGCAGTCCCCCGGGAGGCACCGGGGAGCTGTTTTTT,CASSPPGGTGELFF,TRBD2,NA,TRBJ2-2,TRBV10-1
TGTGCCAGCAGTGGTTTTAGTCTGGGACTAGCGGGAGCAACAGATACGCAGTATTTT,CASSGFSLGLAGATDTQYF,TRBD2,NA,TRBJ2-3,TRBV6-1
TGTGCCAGCTCGTCGACCGGGACAGGAGGCTCCTATAATTCACCCCTCCACTTT,CASSSTGTGGSYNSPLHF,TRBD1,once,TRBJ1-6,TRBV18
TGTGCCTGGAACGGAGGGGGCGGCCCTGAAGCTTTCTTT,CAWNGGGGPEAFF,TRBD1,NA,TRBJ1-1,TRBV30
TGCGCCAGCAGCCGAGACAGGGCAGGGGGTGGCTACACCTTC,CASSRDRAGGGYTF,TRBD1,NA,TRBJ1-2,TRBV5-1
TGTGCCAGCAGCTTAGGAGGACTCCACGAAATGAACACTGAAGCTTTCTTT,CASSLGGLHEMNTEAFF,NA,NA,TRBJ1-1,TRBV11-2
TGTGCCAGCAGCTTGCTCAGACAGGGGGCATACAATGAGCAGTTCTTC,CASSLLRQGAYNEQFF,TRBD1,once,TRBJ2-1,TRBV7-9
TGCGCCAGCAGCTCGCGGACAGGGGCGAACACTGAAGCTTTCTTT,CASSSRTGANTEAFF,TRBD1,NA,TRBJ1-1,TRBV5-1
TGTGCCAGCAGCTTGACTCCGAATGAGCAGTTCTTC,CASSLTPNEQFF,NA,NA,TRBJ2-1,TRBV5-4
TGTGCCAGCAGCGCGACAGGGAGCCAAGAGACCCAGTACTTC,CASSATGSQETQYF,TRBD1,NA,TRBJ2-5,TRBV9
TGTGCCAGCAGTTCGGGGAAGGAGACCCAGTACTTC,CASSSGKETQYF,NA,NA,TRBJ2-5,TRBV6-5
TGTGCCAGCAGTTCCGATTCGGGACAGGCTATTATTAGCAATCAGCCCCAGCATTTT,CASSSDSGQAIISNQPQHF,TRBD1,NA,TRBJ1-5,TRBV28
TGTGCCAGCAGTTTATATATAGCGGGGAGCTACAATGAGCAGTTCTTC,CASSLYIAGSYNEQFF,TRBD2,NA,TRBJ2-1,TRBV27
TGCGCCAGCAGCTTCGGACAGGGTGGTTACGAGCAGTACTTC,CASSFGQGGYEQYF,TRBD1,once,TRBJ2-7,TRBV5-1
TGTGCCAGTAGTATAAGTGGCTTGTCTCAAGAGACCCAGTACTTC,CASSISGLSQETQYF,NA,NA,TRBJ2-5,TRBV19
TGTGCCAGCTCACCCTTCCCCGCGAGCTCCTACAATGAGCAGTTCTTC,CASSPFPASSYNEQFF,NA,NA,TRBJ2-1,TRBV18
TGTGCCTGCGGAAGCGGGAGCCCCGGTTTTAGCACAGATACGCAGTATTTT,CACGSGSPGFSTDTQYF,TRBD2,NA,TRBJ2-3,TRBV30
TGCGCCAGCAGCCAAGATGGTTACGCGGTAAGGCAGCCCCAGCATTTT,CASSQDGYAVRQPQHF,NA,NA,TRBJ1-5,TRBV4-1
TGTGCCAGTAAGGTGGCAGGGGGCTCTTACGAGCAGTACTTC,CASKVAGGSYEQYF,TRBD1,NA,TRBJ2-7,TRBV19
TGCAGTGCTAGTGGACAGGGTGGCAATCAGCCCCAGCATTTT,CSASGQGGNQPQHF,TRBD1,NA,TRBJ1-5,TRBV20-1
TGTGCCAGCAGCTTAGGTACAGGAGCCTATGGCTACACCTTC,CASSLGTGAYGYTF,NA,NA,TRBJ1-2,TRBV13